This record covers a single TCR beta chain. This sample was taken from a study of T-cell reconstitution after alpha-beta-depleted transplantation in children. The germline V and J ends were trimmed by 3 bases and 0 bases, with 13 bases remaining between them. Germline V gene sequence: CDR1 SGHKS, CDR2 YYEKEE (reference sequence). The CDR3 extends over 16 amino acids. Unique molecular identifiers were incorporated during preparation of the TCRbeta library. TCRdb ran MiXCR on the PCR reads and lists one entry per CDR3 protein. This repertoire shows around 380,000 distinct CDR3 sequences, approximately 10% found once; its top ten account for roughly 6%.

The source material was PBMCs from the stem cell graft donor, sampled from the stem cell graft. This receptor was obtained from a human donor who donated a stem cell graft to a child with acute myeloid leukemia. The chain joins TRBV5-5 to TRBJ2-1, with D possibly being TRBD2 (5 bases). The CDR3 sequence is CASSSLAGLSYNEQFF. Here the CDR3 DNA reads TGTGCCAGCAGCTCCTTGGCGGGCCTCTCCTACAATGAGCAGTTCTTC.